The clone carrying this TCR beta chain was observed a single time. This sample stems from a study of Ad26.COV2.S vaccination and SARS-CoV-2 variants. Overall study: Ad26.COV2.S was injected intramuscularly once or twice, 56 days apart.

Noted treatment: roughly 20 received Ad26.COV2.S at low or high dose, single or two shots; 5 received placebo; per-sample allocation not given. Day 63 after the first injection of vaccine or placebo was the sampling time. Clones were sequenced by immunoSEQ multiplex PCR, and TCRdb holds only the in-frame ones, with some missing. This sample carries about 680,000 clones, about 90% of them seen once, and the ten largest clones take approximately 1.5%. With V trimmed by 5 bases and J by 4 bases, 5 bases remained unmatched. Germline V gives CDR1 SGHNT, CDR2 YYREEE (reference sequence). The CDR3 covers 14 residues.

This TCR was sampled from a person between 18 and 59 years old who received the Ad26.COV2.S COVID-19 vaccine or a placebo. This chain links TRBV5-4 with TRBJ1-4, with 7 bases identical to TRBD1. Sample: peripheral blood, taken in a trial of Ad26.COV2.S vaccine versus placebo. CDR3: CASSQDRYNEKLFF. The CDR3 nucleotides are TGTGCCAGCAGTCAGGACAGGTATAATGAAAAACTGTTTTTT.